A selection of T cell receptor beta chains follows, all from one sample in a study of identifying expanded T cells in peripheral blood. Measured with immunoSEQ multiplex PCR; TCRdb has only the in-frame clones, and not every one. The sample includes 83,000 or so clones, around nine tenths of them seen just once. The sample comprised blood. The receptors here all came from a person aged 18 to 69 in good health. Both conserved end residues are part of each CDR3. A D gene is named only where the DNA matches it firmly. Some rows mark clone size as missing; the rest say once, few, many or name a class of expanded clone.

D	V	J	size	CDR3	DNA
-	TRBV18	TRBJ1-6	-	CASSPGGDSPLHF	TGTGCCAGCTCACCAGGGGGCGATTCACCCCTCCACTTT
-	TRBV15	TRBJ2-7	-	CATSRSGGTLSYEQYF	TGTGCCACCAGCAGGTCCGGCGGGACACTCTCCTACGAGCAGTACTTC
TRBD1	TRBV18	TRBJ1-4	-	CASSLSRPGQGSEKLFF	TGTGCCAGCTCACTATCCCGTCCGGGACAGGGCAGCGAAAAACTGTTTTTT
TRBD1	TRBV4-2	TRBJ1-5	few	CASSQDTGGQPQHF	TGTGCCAGCAGCCAGGATACAGGGGGTCAGCCCCAGCATTTT
TRBD2	TRBV4-2	TRBJ2-1	few	CASSQVSSGKEITNEQFF	TGTGCCAGCAGCCAAGTCTCTAGCGGGAAGGAGATCACCAATGAGCAGTTCTTC
-	TRBV30	TRBJ1-1	-	CAWASPGAGANTEAFF	TGTGCCTGGGCGTCCCCAGGGGCGGGGGCGAACACTGAAGCTTTCTTT
-	TRBV7-6	TRBJ2-1	-	CASSLWGEVYNEQFF	TGTGCCAGCAGCTTATGGGGGGAAGTCTACAATGAGCAGTTCTTC
-	TRBV2	TRBJ2-2	-	CASSDTGTGELFF	TGTGCCAGCAGCGATACAGGGACCGGGGAGCTGTTTTTT
-	TRBV6-5	TRBJ1-5	-	CASSPGTNQPQHF	TGTGCCAGCAGCCCCGGCACCAATCAGCCCCAGCATTTT
TRBD2	TRBV19	TRBJ2-1	-	CASSIGLAGDLRRANEQFF	TGTGCCAGTAGTATAGGGCTAGCGGGAGATTTAAGGAGGGCCAATGAGCAGTTCTTC
-	TRBV6-4	TRBJ2-5	-	CASSDFGPEGTEETQYF	TGTGCCAGCAGTGACTTCGGACCCGAAGGGACGGAAGAGACCCAGTACTTC
-	TRBV6-4	TRBJ2-3	-	CASSGGDVTDTQYF	TGTGCCAGCAGTGGCGGGGATGTCACAGATACGCAGTATTTT
-	TRBV6-6	TRBJ1-5	-	CASRRGADQPQHF	TGTGCCAGCAGGAGGGGGGCGGATCAGCCCCAGCATTTT
TRBD1	TRBV27	TRBJ1-3	-	CASSGWDRVTGNTIYF	TGTGCCAGCAGTGGATGGGACAGGGTTACTGGAAACACCATATATTTT
TRBD1	TRBV11-2	TRBJ2-7	-	CASRSGTGWFYEQYF	TGTGCCAGCAGATCAGGGACAGGGTGGTTCTACGAGCAGTACTTC
TRBD2	TRBV28	TRBJ2-1	-	CASSFSGGNNEQFF	TGTGCCAGCAGTTTTAGCGGGGGGAACAATGAGCAGTTCTTC
TRBD1	TRBV5-4	TRBJ1-4	-	CASSPNRGLQTNEKLFF	TGTGCCAGCAGCCCTAACAGGGGACTACAAACTAATGAAAAACTGTTTTTT
-	TRBV7-2	TRBJ1-1	few	CASTSRGEWNTEAFF	TGTGCCAGCACCTCTAGGGGGGAATGGAACACTGAAGCTTTCTTT
-	TRBV19	TRBJ2-2	-	CASSISGGSTGELFF	TGTGCCAGTAGTATATCAGGGGGGTCCACCGGGGAGCTGTTTTTT
-	TRBV6-6	TRBJ1-5	once	CASIGGNNQPQHF	TGTGCCAGCATTGGAGGGAACAATCAGCCCCAGCATTTT
TRBD1	TRBV6-1	TRBJ1-5	-	CASSEAWTGSQPQHF	TGTGCCAGCAGTGAAGCGTGGACAGGGAGTCAGCCCCAGCATTTT
-	TRBV5-1	TRBJ2-1	-	CASSLAPTDSSSYNEQFF	TGCGCCAGCAGCTTGGCTCCGACCGACTCGAGCTCCTACAATGAGCAGTTCTTC
TRBD1	TRBV28	TRBJ1-4	once	CASSLMGEGGDEKLFF	TGTGCCAGCAGTTTGATGGGGGAAGGGGGCGATGAAAAACTGTTTTTT
TRBD1	TRBV19	TRBJ1-5	-	CASSSGGGGQPQHF	TGTGCCAGTAGTTCAGGGGGCGGCGGTCAGCCCCAGCATTTT
TRBD2	TRBV27	TRBJ2-7	once	CASSLPRTSAAYEQYF	TGTGCCAGCAGTCTTCCGCGTACTAGCGCTGCCTACGAGCAGTACTTC
-	TRBV7-9	TRBJ1-1	-	CASSLPRTELNTEAFF	TGTGCCAGCAGCTTACCCCGGACAGAGTTGAACACTGAAGCTTTCTTT
-	TRBV6-1	TRBJ2-7	large	CASSEGGDGSYEQYF	TGTGCCAGCAGTGAAGGGGGGGACGGCTCCTACGAGCAGTACTTC
-	TRBV6-1	TRBJ1-6	-	CASSVSGQYNSPLHF	TGTGCCAGCAGTGTATCCGGACAGTATAATTCACCCCTCCACTTT
-	TRBV23-1	TRBJ2-1	few	CASSQSNVSVGIDEQFF	TGCGCCAGCAGTCAATCGAATGTCAGCGTGGGTATTGATGAGCAGTTCTTC
TRBD2	TRBV5-4	TRBJ2-2	-	CASSLEGTSGRTGELFF	TGTGCCAGCAGCTTGGAGGGGACTAGCGGGAGGACTGGGGAGCTGTTTTTT
-	TRBV6-4	TRBJ2-2	-	CASSDGPTGELFF	TGTGCCAGCAGTGACGGACCCACCGGGGAGCTGTTTTTT
TRBD2	TRBV6-4	TRBJ2-3	many	CASSLTSGSVDTQYF	TGTGCCAGCAGTTTAACTAGCGGGAGCGTAGATACGCAGTATTTT
TRBD1	TRBV5-5	TRBJ2-3	-	CASSFQGAEASTDTQYF	TGTGCCAGCAGCTTCCAGGGGGCAGAGGCTAGCACAGATACGCAGTATTTT
TRBD2	TRBV28	TRBJ2-1	-	CASSLSRRWMSGGRPVPEQFF	TGTGCCAGCAGTTTATCCCGACGTTGGATGTCGGGCGGGAGGCCAGTTCCAGAGCAGTTCTTC
TRBD1	TRBV4-2	TRBJ1-6	-	CASSQVVGQADSPLHF	TGTGCCAGCAGCCAAGTAGTGGGACAGGCGGATTCACCCCTCCACTTT
-	TRBV7-9	TRBJ1-2	once	CASSLSLNYGYTF	TGTGCCAGCAGCTTGTCCTTAAACTATGGCTACACCTTC
-	TRBV19	TRBJ2-1	-	CASSAHEQFF	TGTGCCAGTAGTGCCCATGAGCAGTTCTTC
-	TRBV27	TRBJ2-5	-	CASSLWAEYQETQYF	TGTGCCAGCAGTCTCTGGGCGGAATACCAAGAGACCCAGTACTTC
-	TRBV18	TRBJ1-2	-	CASSRRGELNYGYTF	TGTGCCAGCTCACGGCGCGGGGAACTCAACTATGGCTACACCTTC
-	TRBV7-2	TRBJ1-6	-	CASSLVRLAGNDALHF	TGTGCCAGCAGCTTAGTTCGGTTGGCCGGTAATGATGCCCTCCACTTT
-	TRBV4-1	TRBJ2-7	-	CASSQEWAGASYEQYF	TGCGCCAGCAGCCAAGAATGGGCAGGGGCGTCCTACGAGCAGTACTTC
-	TRBV15	TRBJ1-1	-	CATSRGGTEAFF	TGTGCCACCAGCCGCGGGGGGACTGAAGCTTTCTTT
TRBD1	TRBV19	TRBJ1-1	-	CASSIYTGQAKGAEAFF	TGTGCCAGTAGTATCTACACCGGACAGGCAAAAGGGGCTGAAGCTTTCTTT
TRBD2	TRBV2	TRBJ2-2	-	CASSGKAGRTGELFF	TGTGCCAGCAGTGGGAAAGCGGGACGGACCGGGGAGCTGTTTTTT
-	TRBV18	TRBJ2-5	-	CASSPPHSQETQYF	TGTGCCAGCTCACCACCGCATTCCCAAGAGACCCAGTACTTC
TRBD2	TRBV6-4	TRBJ2-1	once	CASSDSPSGGGEQFF	TGTGCCAGCAGTGATTCCCCCAGTGGGGGGGGTGAGCAGTTCTTC
-	TRBV27	TRBJ2-2	-	CASSLRRANTGELFF	TGTGCCAGCAGTTTAAGGAGAGCGAACACCGGGGAGCTGTTTTTT
TRBD1	TRBV11-2	TRBJ2-5	-	CASSSQGALETQYF	TGTGCCAGCAGCTCACAGGGGGCATTAGAGACCCAGTACTTC
TRBD1	TRBV4-1	TRBJ1-1	-	CASSQDRVGGRGRRSDTEAFF	TGCGCCAGCAGCCAAGATCGGGTCGGGGGCAGGGGGCGAAGGTCGGACACTGAAGCTTTCTTT
TRBD1	TRBV19	TRBJ2-3	-	CASSPQGAPTDTQYF	TGTGCCAGTAGTCCTCAGGGGGCCCCCACAGATACGCAGTATTTT
-	TRBV11-3	TRBJ1-4	-	CASSSRVIHEKLFF	TGTGCCAGCAGCTCAAGGGTCATCCATGAAAAACTGTTTTTT